Below are 6 T cell receptor beta chains sequenced from a single sample in a study of T cells in localized non-small cell lung cancer. This table comes from immunoSEQ multiplex PCR, and its TCRdb copy is limited to in-frame clones, with some not included. The sample carries 35,000 to 40,000 clones, 80% to 90% recorded once. The sample consisted of peripheral blood, taken before any cancer treatment. The receptors stem from a woman aged 35 to 70 with stage I lung adenocarcinoma.

The rearrangement joins TRBV15 to TRBJ2-2; tentatively, D is TRBD2 (6 bases). V was cut by 3 bases and J by 2 bases, with 16 bases left in between. The CDR3 sequence is 17 residues long. The germline V gene has CDR1 LNHNV and CDR2 YYDKDF (reference sequence). The CDR3 loop is CATSRGVRDSNTGELFF. The CDR3 DNA reads TGTGCCACCAGCAGGGGGGTCCGGGACTCCAACACCGGGGAGCTGTTTTTT.

This chain connects TRBV6-6 to TRBJ2-5; either TRBD1 or TRBD2 may fit D (5 bases each). The V and J ends lost 8 bases and 3 bases respectively, with 16 bases between them. Germline lookup yields CDR1 MNHNY and CDR2 SVGAGI (reference sequence). This CDR3 comprises 14 residues. The DNA for the CDR3 is TGTGCCAGCCGCTCTACCGGGGCTGAAGAGACCCAGTACTTC. It translates to CASRSTGAEETQYF.

CDR3 residues: CASSPVGPEQPNYSNQPQHF. Here the CDR3 DNA reads TGTGCCAGCTCACCCGTCGGCCCAGAGCAACCGAATTATAGCAATCAGCCCCAGCATTTT. The chain recombines TRBV18 with TRBJ1-5; D is uncertain. Per germline, CDR1 KGHSH and CDR2 LQKENI. Trimming took off 3 bases at V and 0 bases at J, with 24 bases between the two ends. This CDR3 has 20 residues.

This clone was detected only once. The DNA of the CDR3 is TGTGCCAGCAGACAGGAGGCGGACGGCTACACCTTC. Translating it yields CASRQEADGYTF. The chain combines TRBV28 with TRBJ1-2; TRBD1 is a possible D gene (5 bases). The CDR3 is made up of 12 amino acids. V gave up 6 bases and J gave up 8 bases, with 13 bases separating them. The germline V gene has CDR1 MDHEN and CDR2 SYDVKM.

V usage is TRBV7-9 and J usage is TRBJ2-2, with 12 bases matching TRBD2. Unmatched junction bases numbered 10, after V lost 5 bases and J lost 3 bases. This CDR3 contains 18 residues. Germline-derived CDR1 and CDR2 are SEHNR and FQNEAQ (reference sequence). In nucleotides, the CDR3 is TGTGCCAGCAGCCAGGATCGAACTAGCGGGAGGCACACCGGGGAGCTGTTTTTT. The encoded protein is CASSQDRTSGRHTGELFF.

In the case of this clone: Other DNA sequences from this sample encode an identical CDR3 as well. The chain couples TRBV15 to TRBJ1-3; D might be TRBD1 (6 bases). The germline gives CDR1 LNHNV, CDR2 YYDKDF (reference sequence). The CDR3 is 16 residues long. Trimming stripped 1 base from V and 1 base from J, with 11 bases between. CDR3 bases: TGTGCCACCAGCAGAGGAGGCAGGGGTTCTGGAAACACCATATATTTT. This gives the protein CATSRGGRGSGNTIYF.